The 19 T cell receptor beta chains listed next were all sequenced from one sample in a study of patients and donors after allogeneic stem cell transplantation. A single record per CDR3 protein comes from TCRdb applying MiXCR to the RT-PCR reads. The sample records about 90,000 distinct CDR3 sequences, about 48% being singletons. The sequenced sample consisted of blood, either unsorted or a sorted T cell fraction (not recorded which). These receptors all come from a human donor who was either an allogeneic HSCT recipient or a stem cell or donor lymphocyte infusion donor (not recorded which). It is not recorded whose cells these are; they may come from a transplant donor.

The chain links TRBV12-5 to TRBJ2-5, with 8 bases matching TRBD1. Germline V CDR1 and CDR2: LGHNT, FRNRAP. V lost 5 bases and J lost 4; bases outside the gene matches: 3. There are 13 residues in the CDR3. The CDR3 coding sequence is TGTGCTAGTGGTCCAGGACAGGGAGAGACCCAGTACTTC. It specifies CASGPGQGETQYF.

The rearrangement links TRBV29-1 to TRBJ2-3, with 9 nucleotides matching TRBD1. This CDR3 contains 15 residues. CDR1 and CDR2 from the germline V gene are SQVTM and ANQGSEA. Trimming removed 4 bases from V and 1 base from J; junction bases left unmatched: 6. The CDR3 DNA follows: TGCAGCGTTGGGGGACAGGGAGGGGGCACAGATACGCAGTATTTT. Translating it yields CSVGGQGGGTDTQYF.

This clonotype was detected a few times. The gene calls are TRBV28 and TRBJ1-1, with D possibly TRBD1 on 5 matching bases. Germline V lookup: CDR1 MDHEN, CDR2 SYDVKM. CDR3 length: 16 residues. V dropped 3 bases and J dropped 5 bases, with 19 bases sitting between them. In DNA, the CDR3 is TGTGCCAGCAGTTTCGGGAGAGGGACGGGGCAGACTGAAGCTTTCTTT. This gives the protein CASSFGRGTGQTEAFF.

This clonotype appeared once. This sequence joins TRBV28 and TRBJ2-1; D is unresolved. The germline V gene encodes CDR1 MDHEN and CDR2 SYDVKM. CDR3 size: 11 residues. The ends were cut back, 5 bases at V and 8 bases at J, with 7 bases in the middle. In DNA, the CDR3 is TGTGCCAGCAGTGCCAACGATGAGCAGTTCTTC. This sequence encodes CASSANDEQFF.

This clonotype has just a few counts. The chain employs TRBV27 and TRBJ1-1, with D hard to call. In germline, CDR1 is MNHEY, CDR2 SMNVEV (reference sequence). This CDR3 is built from 11 residues. Trimming pared 6 bases from V and 0 bases from J, leaving 2 bases between. This chain's CDR3 is CASRVNTEAFF. CDR3 sequence (DNA): TGTGCCAGCAGGGTGAACACTGAAGCTTTCTTT.

This sequence joins TRBV6-5 and TRBJ1-5, with D perhaps TRBD1 (6 bases). Trimming left V 8 bases short and J 2 bases short, with 10 bases between. Germline V gives CDR1 MNHEY, CDR2 SVGAGI. The length of the CDR3 is 13 residues. The CDR3 spells CASGGGGNQPQHF. The CDR3 DNA reads as TGTGCCAGCGGAGGGGGGGGCAATCAGCCCCAGCATTTT.

The chain joins TRBV9 to TRBJ1-2; weak D call: TRBD1 (6 bases). Deletions cut 0 bases from V and 3 bases from J, with 9 bases between. The CDR3 spans 14 residues. Germline CDR1 is SGDLS and CDR2 is YYNGEE. The CDR3 here is CASSVDAGDYGYTF. The CDR3 DNA is TGTGCCAGCAGCGTAGACGCAGGGGACTATGGCTACACCTTC. The whole variable domain, remainder taken from reference TRBV9 and TRBJ1-2, is DSGVTQTPKHLITATGQRVTLRCSPRSGDLSVYWYQQSLDQGLQFLIQYYNGEERAKGNILERFSAQQFPDLHSELNLSSLELGDSALYFCASSVDAGDYGYTFGSGTRLTVV.

The chain links TRBV20-1 to TRBJ2-1; 12 nucleotides match TRBD2. CDR1 and CDR2 (germline): DFQATT, SNEGSKA (reference sequence). The J segment lost 3 bases and the V segment lost 6 bases, leaving 9 bases of the junction unmatched. The CDR3 covers 16 residues. Here the CDR3 reads CSAPLAGGSIYNEQFF. CDR3 nucleotides: TGCAGTGCCCCTCTAGCGGGAGGGAGTATCTACAATGAGCAGTTCTTC.

In this sample, this clonotype turned up a few times. This chain links TRBV18 with TRBJ1-1; perhaps TRBD1 as D (6 bases). CDR1 is KGHSH, CDR2 LQKENI, per germline. The CDR3 consists of 12 residues. V lost 3 bases and J 6 bases, leaving 8 bases between the germline ends. CDR3 in amino acids: CASSPGQAEAFF. Written as DNA, the CDR3 is TGTGCCAGCTCACCGGGACAAGCTGAAGCTTTCTTT. The variable domain in full, with the rest retrieved from reference TRBV18 and TRBJ1-1, is NAGVMQNPRHLVRRRGQEARLRCSPMKGHSHVYWYRQLPEEGLKFMVYLQKENIIDESGMPKERFSAEFPKEGPSILRIQQVVRGDSAAYFCASSPGQAEAFFGQGTRLTVV.

The V gene is TRBV25-1, the J gene TRBJ1-2; possibly TRBD1 for D (5 bases). Germline CDR1 MGHDK, CDR2 SYGVNS. The length of the CDR3 is 14 residues. Trimming removed 6 bases from V and 5 bases from J, with 16 bases in between. The CDR3, as DNA: TGTGCCAGCAGCGGGACGGCGGAGATTTATGGCTACACCTTC. It codes for CASSGTAEIYGYTF.

The genes are TRBV27 and TRBJ2-1, with 9 positions matching TRBD2. The germline V gene encodes CDR1 MNHEY and CDR2 SMNVEV (reference sequence). The CDR3 loop spans 15 amino acids. V shed 4 bases, J shed 7 bases, and the junction held 8 bases outside the gene matches. The CDR3 sequence: CASSSSSGNFNEQFF. In DNA form, the CDR3 reads TGTGCCAGCAGTTCTTCTAGCGGGAATTTTAATGAGCAGTTCTTC.

The V call is TRBV4-3, the J call TRBJ2-3; 8 bases map to TRBD1. Trimming at V came to 1 base and at J to 5 bases, leaving 5 bases not matched to a gene. This CDR3 spans 15 amino acids. The germline CDR1 and CDR2 sequences are LGHNA and YSLEER. The CDR3 DNA reads as TGCGCCAGCAGCCAAGCCCAGGGGGCGATAGATACGCAGTATTTT. This codes for CASSQAQGAIDTQYF.

The chain carries TRBV20-1 and TRBJ1-1, with D uncertain. Germline V CDR1 and CDR2: DFQATT, SNEGSKA (reference sequence). The CDR3 runs 12 residues. V lost 3 bases to trimming and J lost 3 bases, with 8 bases between them. CDR3 nucleotides: TGCAGTGCTAGGACGCCTGACACTGAAGCTTTCTTT. Protein product: CSARTPDTEAFF.

J is TRBJ1-4 and V is TRBV5-1, with 7 bases matching TRBD1. Germline V gives CDR1 SGHRS, CDR2 YFSETQ. This CDR3 has 16 amino acids. J lost 5 bases, V lost 1 base, and 8 bases had no gene match. CDR3 residues: CASSLTGTAGNEKLFF. The CDR3 DNA reads as TGCGCCAGCAGCTTGACGGGGACAGCGGGAAATGAAAAACTGTTTTTT.

V gene TRBV6-5 combines with J gene TRBJ2-7; either TRBD1 or TRBD2 may fit D (5 bases each). CDR1 is MNHEY, CDR2 SVGAGI, per germline. The CDR3 loop spans 17 amino acids. Trimming removed 6 bases from V and 4 bases from J, with 25 bases in between. The CDR3 sequence: CASRRTGRQGPSYEQYF. Here the CDR3 DNA reads TGTGCCAGCAGGCGAACCGGACGCCAGGGACCTTCTTACGAGCAGTACTTC.

This chain uses TRBV29-1 with TRBJ2-7; a weak D match, TRBD1 (6 bases). V was shortened by 1 base and J by 3 bases, with 10 bases between the two germline ends. Per germline, CDR1 SQVTM and CDR2 ANQGSEA. The CDR3 spans 13 residues. Here the CDR3 DNA reads TGCAGCGTTGAAGGGACAGAGGACTACGAGCAGTACTTC. This gives the protein CSVEGTEDYEQYF.

The chain combines TRBV28 with TRBJ1-1; no reliable D call. The CDR3 is 12 amino acids. Trimming took off 3 bases at V and 5 bases at J, with 7 bases between the two ends. Germline-derived CDR1 and CDR2 are MDHEN and SYDVKM. The CDR3 DNA reads TGTGCCAGCAGTTTTGTCTTGACTGAAGCTTTCTTT. It encodes CASSFVLTEAFF.

This rearrangement joins TRBV4-1 to TRBJ2-4; D possibly uses TRBD1 or TRBD2 (5 bases each). Per germline, CDR1 MGHRA and CDR2 YSYEKL. V lost 2 bases, J lost 0 bases, and 11 bases lay in between. The CDR3 is made up of 16 amino acids. The chain's CDR3 is CASSQNRDLAKNIQYF. DNA for the CDR3: TGCGCCAGCAGCCAAAATAGGGACCTAGCCAAAAACATTCAGTACTTC.

The chain combines TRBV9 with TRBJ2-7; TRBD2 is a possible D gene (6 bases). CDR1 is SGDLS and CDR2 is YYNGEE in the germline V gene. V was trimmed by 3 bases and J by 2 bases, leaving 15 bases between them. The CDR3 runs 15 residues. CDR3 residues: CASSAGRPGAYEQYF. DNA of the CDR3: TGTGCCAGCAGCGCCGGGAGACCCGGCGCCTACGAGCAGTACTTC.